The clone carrying this T cell receptor (beta chain) was recorded a few times. Its target is unknown. Sequencing was performed with immunoSEQ multiplex PCR; in TCRdb, only in-frame clones are kept and a portion is missing. The sample consists of 1,500 to 2,000 clones, roughly a fifth of them appearing once. This specimen belongs to a study of T cells in localized non-small cell lung cancer. Whole-study results and caveats: Longer survival (overall) was linked to higher T cell density in blood.

Researchers cut adjacent lung at least 2 cm from the tumor margin, and it showed no atypia. Germline CDR1 reads SGHDN; CDR2 reads FVKESK. CDR3 size: 18 residues. Trimming took 3 bases from V and 1 from J; bases not matched to a gene: 9. The sequencing here drew on normal lung tissue next to the tumor, taken before any cancer treatment. The V and J genes are TRBV14 and TRBJ2-2; 9 positions match TRBD2. The receptor was isolated from a woman aged 40-69 years with stage III squamous cell lung carcinoma. The CDR3, as DNA: TGTGCCAGCAGCCACCTTGCCCAGACTAGCGGGAACACCGGGGAGCTGTTTTTT. As protein: CASSHLAQTSGNTGELFF.